This is a list of T cell receptor beta chains from one sample in a study of cytomegalovirus exposure and HLA in healthy donors. The repertoire was sequenced with immunoSEQ multiplex PCR; TCRdb's copy has only in-frame clones and lacks some. In the table there are approximately 170,000 clones, 65% to 90% of which are singletons. The sequenced sample consisted of PBMCs. These TCRs come from a male donor in good health and CMV-seronegative. The CDR3 runs from the conserved cysteine through the conserved F or W. The D gene is left open where the match is weak. Clone sizes are given selectively: once, few, many, or a class where the clone is expanded.

abundance	v_gene	j_gene	d_gene	CDR3nt	CDR3aa
-	TRBV2	TRBJ1-3	-	TGTGCCAGCAGTGTAGTGACTTACTCTGGAAACACCATATATTTT	CASSVVTYSGNTIYF
-	TRBV7-6	TRBJ2-1	-	TGTGCCTCGGGAGACAATGAGCAGTTCTTC	CASGDNEQFF
-	TRBV29-1	TRBJ2-3	-	TGCAGCGTTAATACAGGCGGCACAGATACGCAGTATTTT	CSVNTGGTDTQYF
-	TRBV6-6	TRBJ2-7	-	TGTGCCAGCAGTTACTCAGTGCAGGAGCAGTACTTC	CASSYSVQEQYF
-	TRBV6-6	TRBJ2-1	TRBD1	TGTGCCAGCAGTTACGGGACAGGGGCCTATGAGCAGTTCTTC	CASSYGTGAYEQFF
-	TRBV7-9	TRBJ1-5	TRBD1	TGTGCCAGCAGCCAGACAGGGGGCAATCAGCCCCAGCATTTT	CASSQTGGNQPQHF
once	TRBV27	TRBJ1-1	-	TGTGCCAGCAGTTTATTCGGGGAGAACACTGAAGCTTTCTTT	CASSLFGENTEAFF
-	TRBV5-1	TRBJ2-2	-	TGCGCCAGCAGCTTGGAAGCGGCCGGCGGGGAGCTGTTTTTT	CASSLEAAGGELFF
-	TRBV7-8	TRBJ2-7	TRBD1	TGTGCCAGCGGGGCAGGGGGCTACGAGCAGTACTTC	CASGAGGYEQYF
-	TRBV5-1	TRBJ2-5	TRBD1	TGCGCCAGCACCCTGGGGACAGGTCAAGAGACCCAGTACTTC	CASTLGTGQETQYF
-	TRBV25-1	TRBJ2-7	TRBD1	TGTGCCAGCAGTGCAAGGACAGGGGGCTTACACGAGCAGTACTTC	CASSARTGGLHEQYF
few	TRBV5-4	TRBJ1-2	TRBD1	TGTGCCAGCATCGGGACAGGTGATGGCTACACCTTC	CASIGTGDGYTF
-	TRBV5-5	TRBJ1-1	-	TGTGCCAGCAGCTTGCCACCACTAAAACCGAACACTGAAGCTTTCTTT	CASSLPPLKPNTEAFF
-	TRBV18	TRBJ1-1	TRBD1	TGTGCCAGCTCACGAGGGACAGGGAGTGAAGCTTTCTTT	CASSRGTGSEAFF
few	TRBV4-1	TRBJ2-1	TRBD1	TGCGCCAGCAGCCAGGGACAGGGAGGGTTTGAGCAGTTCTTC	CASSQGQGGFEQFF
once	TRBV13	TRBJ2-3	TRBD1	TGTGCCAGCAGCCTGGGACAGGGGGTCACAGATACGCAGTATTTT	CASSLGQGVTDTQYF
-	TRBV30	TRBJ1-3	TRBD1	TGTGCCTGGACCAAAGGGACAGGGAACCCTGGAAACACCATATATTTT	CAWTKGTGNPGNTIYF
-	TRBV6-4	TRBJ2-2	-	TGTGCCAGCAGTGACTGGGAGAAGAACACCGGGGAGCTGTTTTTT	CASSDWEKNTGELFF
-	TRBV5-4	TRBJ1-1	TRBD1	TGTGCCAGCAGCTTGGGGGGGACAGGTGAAGCTTTCTTT	CASSLGGTGEAFF
-	TRBV7-2	TRBJ2-2	-	TGTGCCAGCAGCTCGCGGCTCCAATCGGGGGAGCTGTTTTTT	CASSSRLQSGELFF
once	TRBV4-3	TRBJ2-7	-	TGCGCCAGCAGCCAAGAGGCGGGACAGTTTTACGAGCAGTACTTC	CASSQEAGQFYEQYF
-	TRBV5-1	TRBJ2-7	TRBD1	TGCGCCAGCAGCTTCCGACAGGGCCCCTACGAGCAGTACTTC	CASSFRQGPYEQYF
-	TRBV5-4	TRBJ1-1	-	TGTGCCAGCAGCTTCGAGTCCTTGGGGGGGAAGAACACTGAAGCTTTCTTT	CASSFESLGGKNTEAFF
-	TRBV12-5	TRBJ2-4	-	TGTGCTAGTGGTCGGCCGACCCCCGGGACTGAGCTAGCCAAAAACATTCAGTACTTC	CASGRPTPGTELAKNIQYF
-	TRBV7-9	TRBJ2-7	-	TGTGCCAGCAGCCAAGGGGGGGCAGGAACCAACGAGCAGTACTTC	CASSQGGAGTNEQYF
-	TRBV7-7	TRBJ1-1	-	TGTGCTAGCAGCCTCAACGGGGACACTGAAGCTTTCTTT	CASSLNGDTEAFF
-	TRBV18	TRBJ1-2	-	TGTGCCAGCTCACCTCCCCTGGCGGCCGTCGGCGGCTACACCTTC	CASSPPLAAVGGYTF
-	TRBV7-9	TRBJ1-1	-	TGTGCCAGCAGCCCCCGCGGAGGGGTGAACACTGAAGCTTTCTTT	CASSPRGGVNTEAFF
-	TRBV7-9	TRBJ1-6	-	TGTGCCAGCAGCCCGGCGGCCGTTCCCCTCCACTTT	CASSPAAVPLHF
-	TRBV30	TRBJ1-5	-	TGTGCCTGGAGTGGAGGAGGCCATCAGCCCCAGCATTTT	CAWSGGGHQPQHF
-	TRBV5-6	TRBJ1-1	-	TGTGCCAGCAGCGGGGTGGGAGGGAGCAACACTGAAGCTTTCTTT	CASSGVGGSNTEAFF
-	TRBV5-1	TRBJ2-3	-	TGCGCCAGCAGCTTGAGGCAGGGCGACACAGATACGCAGTATTTT	CASSLRQGDTDTQYF
few	TRBV9	TRBJ2-3	-	TGTGCCAGCAGCATCGTCGGCACAGATACGCAGTATTTT	CASSIVGTDTQYF
few	TRBV19	TRBJ1-5	-	TGTGCCAGTAGTATTCACAGGGATCAGCCCCAGCATTTT	CASSIHRDQPQHF
-	TRBV2	TRBJ1-4	-	TGTGCCAGCAGTCTGCGCCTCAGGGAAAAACTGTTTTTT	CASSLRLREKLFF
-	TRBV29-1	TRBJ1-4	-	TGCAGCGTTGACAGTGAGTCGGGGGAAAAACTGTTTTTT	CSVDSESGEKLFF
-	TRBV2	TRBJ2-7	-	TGTGCCAGCAGTGAGCCAGGGGCCGAGCAGTACTTC	CASSEPGAEQYF
-	TRBV5-1	TRBJ1-1	TRBD1	TGCGCCAGCAGCGTGGACAGGGTAGACACTGAAGCTTTCTTT	CASSVDRVDTEAFF
-	TRBV7-2	TRBJ1-6	-	TGTGCCAGCAGTTATACCAACTTATACAATTCACCCCTCCACTTT	CASSYTNLYNSPLHF
-	TRBV27	TRBJ2-7	TRBD2	TGTGCCAGCAGTCTCCATGGCGGGGGGGCCCAGCAGTACTTC	CASSLHGGGAQQYF
-	TRBV5-1	TRBJ1-3	TRBD1	TGCGCCAGCAGCTGGGGTCCAGGGGGTATAGACTATGGAAACACCATATATTTT	CASSWGPGGIDYGNTIYF
few	TRBV14	TRBJ1-4	TRBD1	TGTGCCAGCAGCCAAGACGTCAGGGGGCTGGGGGAAAAACTGTTTTTT	CASSQDVRGLGEKLFF
-	TRBV11-2	TRBJ1-1	-	TGTGCCAGCAGCTCCGAACAGGGCGAAGCTTTCTTT	CASSSEQGEAFF
-	TRBV6-5	TRBJ1-1	-	TGTGCCAGCAGTAGCACGGTTAACACTGAAGCTTTCTTT	CASSSTVNTEAFF
-	TRBV30	TRBJ1-4	TRBD1	TGTGCCTGGAGTGTACCAGGGGGCACTGAAAAACTGTTTTTT	CAWSVPGGTEKLFF
-	TRBV30	TRBJ1-2	TRBD1	TGTGCCTGGAATGGAGGGGGCGTCAACTATGGCTACACCTTC	CAWNGGGVNYGYTF
once	TRBV5-4	TRBJ2-3	TRBD1	TGTGCCAGCCAGGGACAGATCGAATCTCCCACCACAGATACGCAGTATTTT	CASQGQIESPTTDTQYF
-	TRBV5-4	TRBJ2-7	-	TGTGCCAGCAGCCGCGACAAGCTCTACGAGCAGTACTTC	CASSRDKLYEQYF
-	TRBV9	TRBJ1-3	-	TGTGCCAGCACAGGGACTGGAAACACCATATATTTT	CASTGTGNTIYF
-	TRBV9	TRBJ2-7	TRBD1	TGTGCCAGCAGCCCCCCCGGACAGGGAATCCCTTTCGAGCAGTACTTC	CASSPPGQGIPFEQYF